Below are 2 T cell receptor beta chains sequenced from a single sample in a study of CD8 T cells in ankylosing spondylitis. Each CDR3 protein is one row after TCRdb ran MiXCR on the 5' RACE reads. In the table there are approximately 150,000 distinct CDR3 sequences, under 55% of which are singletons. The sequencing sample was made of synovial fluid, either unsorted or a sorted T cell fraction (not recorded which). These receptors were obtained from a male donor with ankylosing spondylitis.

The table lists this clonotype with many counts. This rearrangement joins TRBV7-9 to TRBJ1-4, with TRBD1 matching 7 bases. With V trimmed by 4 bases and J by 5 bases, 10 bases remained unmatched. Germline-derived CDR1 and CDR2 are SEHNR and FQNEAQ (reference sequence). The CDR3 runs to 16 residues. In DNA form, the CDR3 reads TGTGCCAGCAGCTCGACAAGACAGGGAGTAAATGAAAAACTGTTTTTT. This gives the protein CASSSTRQGVNEKLFF.

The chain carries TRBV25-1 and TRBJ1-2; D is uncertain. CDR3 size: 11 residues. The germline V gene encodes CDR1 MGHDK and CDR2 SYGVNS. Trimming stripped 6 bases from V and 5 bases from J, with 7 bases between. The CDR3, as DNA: TGTGCCAGCAGCAGCCCTTATGGCTACACCTTC. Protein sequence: CASSSPYGYTF.